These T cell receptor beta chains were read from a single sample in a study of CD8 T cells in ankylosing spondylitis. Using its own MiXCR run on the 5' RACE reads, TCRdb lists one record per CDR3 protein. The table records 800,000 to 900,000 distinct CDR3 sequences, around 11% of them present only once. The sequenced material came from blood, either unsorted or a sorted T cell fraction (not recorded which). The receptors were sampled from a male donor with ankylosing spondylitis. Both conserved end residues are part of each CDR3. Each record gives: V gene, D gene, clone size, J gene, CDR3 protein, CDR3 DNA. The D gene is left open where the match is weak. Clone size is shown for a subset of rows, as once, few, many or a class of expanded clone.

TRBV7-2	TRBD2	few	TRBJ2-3	CASSLFASGATDTQYF	TGTGCCAGCAGCTTATTCGCTAGCGGGGCCACAGATACGCAGTATTTT
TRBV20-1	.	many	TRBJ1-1	CSAGGGLHTEAFF	TGCAGTGCGGGGGGGGGGCTCCACACTGAAGCTTTCTTT
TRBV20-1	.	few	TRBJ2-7	CSAHPGGSVYEQYF	TGCAGTGCCCACCCTGGAGGGAGCGTCTACGAGCAGTACTTC
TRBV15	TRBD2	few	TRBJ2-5	CATSTSPAGRLVRETQYF	TGTGCCACCAGCACGAGTCCAGCGGGGAGGCTGGTGAGGGAGACCCAGTACTTC
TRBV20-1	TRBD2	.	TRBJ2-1	CSARGLAGVGFF	TGCAGTGCTAGGGGACTAGCGGGAGTAGGGTTCTTC
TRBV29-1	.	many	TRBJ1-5	CSVGDDSQPQHF	TGCAGCGTTGGGGACGATAGTCAGCCCCAGCATTTT
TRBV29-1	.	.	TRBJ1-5	CSVRGQFNQPQHF	TGCAGCGTCAGAGGACAGTTCAATCAGCCCCAGCATTTT
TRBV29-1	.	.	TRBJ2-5	CSADSRLGEETQYF	TGCAGCGCTGACTCTCGCTTGGGGGAAGAGACCCAGTACTTC
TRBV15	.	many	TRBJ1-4	CATSREGEKLFF	TGTGCCACCAGCAGAGAGGGTGAAAAACTGTTTTTT
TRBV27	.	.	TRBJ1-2	CASRRPGRENYGYTF	TGTGCCAGCAGAAGACCGGGACGGGAGAACTATGGCTACACCTTC